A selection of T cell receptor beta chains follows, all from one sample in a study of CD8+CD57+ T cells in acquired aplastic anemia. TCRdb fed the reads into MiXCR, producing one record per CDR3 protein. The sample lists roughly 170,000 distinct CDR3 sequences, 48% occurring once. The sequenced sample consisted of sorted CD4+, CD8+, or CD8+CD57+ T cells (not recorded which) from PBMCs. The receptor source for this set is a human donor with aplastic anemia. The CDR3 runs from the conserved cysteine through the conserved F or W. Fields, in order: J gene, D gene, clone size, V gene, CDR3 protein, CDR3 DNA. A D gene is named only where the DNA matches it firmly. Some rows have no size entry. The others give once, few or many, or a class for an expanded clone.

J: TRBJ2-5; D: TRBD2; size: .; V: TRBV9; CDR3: CASSADDRDYPQETQYF; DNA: TGTGCCAGCAGCGCCGATGACCGGGACTACCCCCAAGAGACCCAGTACTTC
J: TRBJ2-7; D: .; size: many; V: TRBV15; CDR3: CATSTPHRSSDEQYF; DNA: TGTGCCACCAGCACACCCCACAGGTCTTCTGACGAGCAGTACTTC
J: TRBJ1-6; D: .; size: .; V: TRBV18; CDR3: CASSPVRAGSNSPLHF; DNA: TGTGCCAGCTCACCAGTCCGGGCAGGTTCTAATTCACCCCTCCACTTT
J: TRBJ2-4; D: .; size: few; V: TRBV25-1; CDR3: CASSELFGVGNIQYF; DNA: TGTGCCAGCAGTGAGTTGTTCGGGGTGGGAAACATTCAGTACTTC
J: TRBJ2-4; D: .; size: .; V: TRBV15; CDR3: CATSRDVGFQYF; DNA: TGTGCCACCAGCAGAGATGTGGGGTTTCAGTACTTC
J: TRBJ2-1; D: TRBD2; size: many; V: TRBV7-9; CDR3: CASSLSGGAGNEQFF; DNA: TGTGCCAGCAGCTTGAGCGGGGGGGCCGGCAATGAGCAGTTCTTC
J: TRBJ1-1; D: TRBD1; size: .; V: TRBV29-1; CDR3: CSVGQGAGGAEAFF; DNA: TGCAGCGTGGGACAGGGGGCTGGTGGCGCTGAAGCTTTCTTT
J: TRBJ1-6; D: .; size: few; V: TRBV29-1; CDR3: CSVLTGINDNSPLHF; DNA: TGCAGCGTTTTGACAGGAATTAACGATAATTCACCCCTCCACTTT
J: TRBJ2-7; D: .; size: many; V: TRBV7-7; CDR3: CASSLKQGYEQYF; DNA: TGTGCTAGCAGCCTGAAACAGGGATACGAGCAGTACTTC
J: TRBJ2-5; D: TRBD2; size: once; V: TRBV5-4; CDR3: CASSFKLAGTQETQYF; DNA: TGTGCCAGCAGCTTTAAATTAGCGGGGACTCAAGAGACCCAGTACTTC
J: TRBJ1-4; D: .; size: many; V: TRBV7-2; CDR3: CASSRMQGEKLFF; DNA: TGTGCCAGCAGCCGCATGCAGGGGGAAAAACTGTTTTTT
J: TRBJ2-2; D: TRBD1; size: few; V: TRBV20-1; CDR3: CSARRMDRDAGELFF; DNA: TGCAGTGCTAGAAGGATGGACAGGGACGCCGGGGAGCTGTTTTTT
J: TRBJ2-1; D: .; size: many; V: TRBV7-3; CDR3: CASSPQPEFEQFF; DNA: TGTGCCAGCAGCCCACAGCCTGAGTTCGAGCAGTTCTTC
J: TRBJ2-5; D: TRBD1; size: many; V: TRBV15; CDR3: CATSRDDRGASQETQYF; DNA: TGTGCCACCAGCAGAGACGACAGGGGGGCATCCCAAGAGACCCAGTACTTC
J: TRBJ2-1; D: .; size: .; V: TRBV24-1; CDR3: CATSEAGIRDEQFF; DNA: TGTGCCACCAGTGAAGCAGGGATCCGGGATGAGCAGTTCTTC
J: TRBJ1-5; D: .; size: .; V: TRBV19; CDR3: CASSIGQNQPQHF; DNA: TGTGCCAGTAGCATCGGGCAGAATCAGCCCCAGCATTTT
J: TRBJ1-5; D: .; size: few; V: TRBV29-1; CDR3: CSVEEQSNQPQHF; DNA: TGCAGCGTTGAAGAACAGAGCAATCAGCCCCAGCATTTT
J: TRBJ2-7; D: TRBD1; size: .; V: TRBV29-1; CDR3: CSSGTGGRQYF; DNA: TGCAGCTCCGGGACAGGGGGCCGCCAGTACTTC
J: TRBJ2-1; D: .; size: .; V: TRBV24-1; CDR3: CATSALRGRDRNEQFF; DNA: TGTGCCACCAGTGCCCTACGGGGGCGCGATAGAAATGAGCAGTTCTTC
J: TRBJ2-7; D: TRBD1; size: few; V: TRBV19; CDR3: CASRRDRDSYEQYF; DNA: TGTGCCAGTAGGAGGGACAGGGACTCCTACGAGCAGTACTTC
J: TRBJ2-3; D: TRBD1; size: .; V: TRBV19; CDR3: CASAGTATDTQYF; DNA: TGTGCCAGTGCCGGGACAGCCACAGATACGCAGTATTTT
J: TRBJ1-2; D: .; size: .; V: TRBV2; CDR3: CARGDSLANHGYTF; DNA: TGTGCCAGGGGGGACTCCTTAGCTAACCATGGCTACACCTTC
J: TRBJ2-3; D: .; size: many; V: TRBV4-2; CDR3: CASGEGGGSTDTQYF; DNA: TGTGCCAGCGGTGAGGGGGGGGGGAGCACAGATACGCAGTATTTT
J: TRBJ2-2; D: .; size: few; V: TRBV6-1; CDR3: CASSQKSTANTGELFF; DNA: TGTGCCAGCAGTCAAAAATCTACCGCGAACACCGGGGAGCTGTTTTTT
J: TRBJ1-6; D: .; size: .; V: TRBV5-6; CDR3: CASGQGIGSPLHF; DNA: TGTGCCAGCGGCCAGGGGATAGGTTCACCCCTCCACTTT
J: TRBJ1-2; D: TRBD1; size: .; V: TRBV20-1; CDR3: CSARQGADGYTF; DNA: TGCAGTGCTAGACAGGGGGCTGATGGCTACACCTTC
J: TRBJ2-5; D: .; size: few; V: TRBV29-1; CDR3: CSAGRGEETQYF; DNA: TGCAGCGCCGGAAGGGGGGAAGAGACCCAGTACTTC
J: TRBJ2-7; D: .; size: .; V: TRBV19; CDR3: CASSASGTPSHEQYF; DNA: TGTGCCAGTAGTGCCTCCGGGACGCCGTCTCACGAGCAGTACTTC
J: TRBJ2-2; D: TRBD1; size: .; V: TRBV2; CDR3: CASSDRTGAGGELFF; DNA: TGTGCCAGCAGTGACCGGACAGGGGCCGGCGGGGAGCTGTTTTTT
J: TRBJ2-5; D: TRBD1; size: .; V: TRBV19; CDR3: CASNAGGGVETQYF; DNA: TGTGCCAGTAACGCAGGGGGCGGGGTAGAGACCCAGTACTTC
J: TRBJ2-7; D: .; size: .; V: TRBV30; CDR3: CAWHTGSTVGDEQYF; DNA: TGTGCCTGGCACACAGGGAGTACCGTGGGCGACGAGCAGTACTTC
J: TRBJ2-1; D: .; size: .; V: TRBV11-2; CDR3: CASSFEGVTYNEQFF; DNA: TGTGCCAGCAGCTTTGAGGGAGTTACCTACAATGAGCAGTTCTTC
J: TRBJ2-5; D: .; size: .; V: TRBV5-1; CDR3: CASSSIVVGGGETQYF; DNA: TGCGCCAGCAGCTCCATTGTCGTGGGTGGGGGAGAGACCCAGTACTTC
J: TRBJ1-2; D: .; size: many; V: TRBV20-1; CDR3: CSASGGFYGYTF; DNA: TGCAGTGCTAGTGGGGGGTTCTATGGCTACACCTTC
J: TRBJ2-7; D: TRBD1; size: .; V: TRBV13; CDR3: CASSHRGVDEQYF; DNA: TGTGCCAGCAGCCACAGGGGAGTGGACGAGCAGTACTTC
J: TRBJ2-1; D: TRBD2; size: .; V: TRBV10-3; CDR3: CAISDSPLAGEGEQFF; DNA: TGTGCCATCAGTGACTCCCCCTTGGCGGGGGAAGGTGAGCAGTTCTTC
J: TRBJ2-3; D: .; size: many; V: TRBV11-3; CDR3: CASSLGPNTDTQYF; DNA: TGTGCCAGCAGCTTAGGGCCCAACACAGATACGCAGTATTTT
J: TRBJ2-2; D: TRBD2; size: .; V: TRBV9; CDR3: CASSGLASGELFF; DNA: TGTGCCAGCAGCGGACTAGCATCCGGGGAGCTGTTTTTT
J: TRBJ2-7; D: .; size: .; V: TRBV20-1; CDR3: CSARNVPGQGLAREQYF; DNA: TGCAGTGCTAGAAACGTCCCGGGACAGGGACTAGCAAGGGAGCAGTACTTC
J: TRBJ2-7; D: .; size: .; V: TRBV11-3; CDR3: CASSLGRGMYEQYF; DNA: TGTGCCAGCAGCTTAGGGCGGGGTATGTACGAGCAGTACTTC
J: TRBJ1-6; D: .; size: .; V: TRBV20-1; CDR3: CSARDRQGINSPLHF; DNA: TGCAGTGCTAGAGATCGGCAGGGGATAAATTCACCCCTCCACTTT
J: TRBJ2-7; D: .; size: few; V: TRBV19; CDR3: CASSTGTSYEQYF; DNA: TGTGCCAGTAGTACCGGGACGTCCTACGAGCAGTACTTC
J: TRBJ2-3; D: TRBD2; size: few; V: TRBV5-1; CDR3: CASSWTSGSTDTQYF; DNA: TGTGCCAGCAGTTGGACTAGCGGTAGCACAGATACGCAGTATTTT
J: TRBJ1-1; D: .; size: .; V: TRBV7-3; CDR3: CASKKHVGTEAFF; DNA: TGTGCCAGCAAGAAACACGTGGGCACTGAAGCTTTCTTT
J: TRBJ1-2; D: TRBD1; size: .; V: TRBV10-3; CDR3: CAISEPKLGQIHYGYTF; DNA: TGTGCCATCAGTGAGCCTAAACTGGGACAGATCCACTATGGCTACACCTTC
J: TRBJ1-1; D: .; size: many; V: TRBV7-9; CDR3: CASSRREVGTEAFF; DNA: TGTGCCAGCAGCCGAAGAGAGGTCGGAACTGAAGCTTTCTTT